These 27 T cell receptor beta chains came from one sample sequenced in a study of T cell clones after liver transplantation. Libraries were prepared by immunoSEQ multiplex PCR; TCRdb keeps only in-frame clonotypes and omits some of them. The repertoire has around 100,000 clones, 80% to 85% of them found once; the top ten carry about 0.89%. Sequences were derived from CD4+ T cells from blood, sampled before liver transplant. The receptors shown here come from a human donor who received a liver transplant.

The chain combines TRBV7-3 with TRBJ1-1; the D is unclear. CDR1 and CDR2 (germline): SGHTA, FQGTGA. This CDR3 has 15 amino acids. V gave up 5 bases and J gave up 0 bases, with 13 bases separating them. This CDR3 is CASSRDPGMNTEAFF. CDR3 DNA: TGTGCCAGCAGCCGAGATCCAGGAATGAACACTGAAGCTTTCTTT.

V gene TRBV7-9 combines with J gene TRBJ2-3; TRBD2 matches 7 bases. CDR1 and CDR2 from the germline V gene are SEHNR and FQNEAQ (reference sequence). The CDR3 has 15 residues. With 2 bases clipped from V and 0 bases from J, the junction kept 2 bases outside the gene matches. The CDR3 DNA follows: TGTGCCAGCAGCTTACTAGCGGCTAGCACAGATACGCAGTATTTT. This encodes CASSLLAASTDTQYF.

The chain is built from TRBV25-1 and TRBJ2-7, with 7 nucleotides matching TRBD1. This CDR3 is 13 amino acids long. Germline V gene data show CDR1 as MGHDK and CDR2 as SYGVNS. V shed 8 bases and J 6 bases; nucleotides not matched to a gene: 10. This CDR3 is CASRGQTVIEQYF. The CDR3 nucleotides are TGTGCCAGCCGGGGACAGACAGTGATCGAGCAGTACTTC.

CDR3 nucleotides: TGTGCCAGCAGTGGACGGACGGGCAGTGGCTACACCTTC. Its protein product is CASSGRTGSGYTF. V gene TRBV6-5 combines with J gene TRBJ1-2; no clear D gene. Germline values: CDR1 MNHEY, CDR2 SVGAGI. The CDR3 extends over 13 amino acids. V gave up 5 bases and J gave up 7 bases, with 14 bases separating them.

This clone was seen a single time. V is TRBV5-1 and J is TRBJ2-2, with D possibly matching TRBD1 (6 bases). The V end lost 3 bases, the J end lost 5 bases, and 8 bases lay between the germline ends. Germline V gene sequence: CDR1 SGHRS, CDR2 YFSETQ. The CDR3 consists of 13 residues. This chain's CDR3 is CASSSQGTGELFF. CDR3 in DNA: TGCGCCAGCAGCTCACAGGGAACCGGGGAGCTGTTTTTT. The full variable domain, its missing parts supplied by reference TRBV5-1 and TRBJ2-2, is KAGVTQTPRYLIKTRGQQVTLSCSPISGHRSVSWYQQTPGQGLQFLFEYFSETQRNKGNFPGRFSGRQFSNSRSEMNVSTLELGDSALYLCASSSQGTGELFFGEGSRLTVL.

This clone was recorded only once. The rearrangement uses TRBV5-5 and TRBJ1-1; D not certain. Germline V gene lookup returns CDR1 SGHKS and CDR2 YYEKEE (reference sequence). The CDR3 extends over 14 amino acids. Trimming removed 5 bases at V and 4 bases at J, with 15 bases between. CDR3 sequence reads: CASRGSEIRTEAFF. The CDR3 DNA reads TGTGCCAGCAGAGGGTCAGAAATCCGCACTGAAGCTTTCTTT.

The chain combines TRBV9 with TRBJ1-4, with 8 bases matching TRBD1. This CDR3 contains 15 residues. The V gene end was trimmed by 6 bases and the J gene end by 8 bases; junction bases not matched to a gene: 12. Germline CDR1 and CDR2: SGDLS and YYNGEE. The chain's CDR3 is CASTTGGNIGEKLFF. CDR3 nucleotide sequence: TGTGCCAGCACCACAGGGGGTAATATTGGCGAAAAACTGTTTTTT.

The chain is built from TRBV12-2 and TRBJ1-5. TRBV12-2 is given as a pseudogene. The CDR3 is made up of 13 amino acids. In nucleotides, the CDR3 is TGTGCAAGTCGCTGGCAGGAGGATCAGCCCCAGCATTTT. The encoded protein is CASRWQEDQPQHF.

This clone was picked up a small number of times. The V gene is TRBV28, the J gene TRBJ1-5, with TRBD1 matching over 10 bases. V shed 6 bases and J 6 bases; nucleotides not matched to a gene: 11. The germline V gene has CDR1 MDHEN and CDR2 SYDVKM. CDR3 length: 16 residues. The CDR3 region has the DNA TGTGCCAGCAGCAATGGGGGACAGGGGTGGTCTCAGCCCCAGCATTTT. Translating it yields CASSNGGQGWSQPQHF.

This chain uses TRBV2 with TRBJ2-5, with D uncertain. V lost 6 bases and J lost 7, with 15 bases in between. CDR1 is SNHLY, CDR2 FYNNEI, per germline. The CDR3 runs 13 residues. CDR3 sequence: CASRPTPMGTQYF. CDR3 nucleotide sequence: TGTGCCAGCAGGCCGACCCCTATGGGGACCCAGTACTTC.

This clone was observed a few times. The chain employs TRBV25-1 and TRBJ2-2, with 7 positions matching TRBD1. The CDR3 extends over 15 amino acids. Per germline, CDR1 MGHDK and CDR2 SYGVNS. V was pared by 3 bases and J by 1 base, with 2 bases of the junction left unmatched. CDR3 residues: CASSDRTGNTGELFF. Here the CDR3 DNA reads TGTGCCAGCAGTGATAGGACAGGGAACACCGGGGAGCTGTTTTTT.

The CDR3 nucleotides read TGTGCCAGCAGCTTAAGATCGGATAACAGCTACACCTTC. It encodes CASSLRSDNSYTF. This sequence joins TRBV11-2 and TRBJ1-2; D remains unclear. The V gene's germline CDR1 is SGHAT and CDR2 FQNNGV. This CDR3 region has 13 residues. V lost 2 bases to trimming and J lost 9 bases, with 13 bases between them.

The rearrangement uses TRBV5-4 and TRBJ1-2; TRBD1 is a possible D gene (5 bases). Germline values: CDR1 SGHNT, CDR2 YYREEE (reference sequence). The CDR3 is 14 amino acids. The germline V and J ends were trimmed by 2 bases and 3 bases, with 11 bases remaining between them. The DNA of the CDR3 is TGTGCCAGCAGCTTAGGGACCGACGACTATGGCTACACCTTC. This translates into CASSLGTDDYGYTF.

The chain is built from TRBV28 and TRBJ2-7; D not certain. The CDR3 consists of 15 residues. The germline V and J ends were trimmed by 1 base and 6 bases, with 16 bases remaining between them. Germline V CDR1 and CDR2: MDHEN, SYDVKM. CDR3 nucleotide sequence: TGTGCCAGCAGTTTATTCGGATTTCAAATTCTCGAGCAGTACTTC. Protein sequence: CASSLFGFQILEQYF.

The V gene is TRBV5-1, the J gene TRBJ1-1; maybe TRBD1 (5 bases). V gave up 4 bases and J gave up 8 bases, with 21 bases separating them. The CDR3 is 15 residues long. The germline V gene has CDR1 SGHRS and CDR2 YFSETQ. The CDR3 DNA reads TGCGCCAGCAGCCTAGGAGGGGCCGGGACTCAAGAAGCTTTCTTT. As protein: CASSLGGAGTQEAFF.

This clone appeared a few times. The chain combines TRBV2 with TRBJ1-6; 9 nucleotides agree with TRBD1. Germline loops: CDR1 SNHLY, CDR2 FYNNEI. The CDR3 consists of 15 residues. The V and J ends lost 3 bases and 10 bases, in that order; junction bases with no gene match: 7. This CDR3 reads CASSEETGGRSPLHF. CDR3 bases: TGTGCCAGCAGTGAGGAGACAGGGGGTAGGTCACCCCTCCACTTT.

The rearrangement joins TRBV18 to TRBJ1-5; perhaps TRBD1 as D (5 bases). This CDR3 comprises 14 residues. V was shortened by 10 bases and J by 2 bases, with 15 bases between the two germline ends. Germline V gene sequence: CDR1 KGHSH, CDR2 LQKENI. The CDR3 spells CATDTSGGNQPQHF. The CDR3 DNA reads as TGTGCCACTGATACTTCGGGGGGCAATCAGCCCCAGCATTTT. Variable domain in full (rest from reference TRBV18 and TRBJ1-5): NAGVMQNPRHLVRRRGQEARLRCSPMKGHSHVYWYRQLPEEGLKFMVYLQKENIIDESGMPKERFSAEFPKEGPSILRIQQVVRGDSAAYFCATDTSGGNQPQHFGDGTRLSIL.

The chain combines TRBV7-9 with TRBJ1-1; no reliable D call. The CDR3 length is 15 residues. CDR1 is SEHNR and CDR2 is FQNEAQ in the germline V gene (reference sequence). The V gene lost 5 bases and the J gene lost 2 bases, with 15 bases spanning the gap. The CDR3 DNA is TGTGCCAGCAGCCGGGGTAGGGCGAGAAACACTGAAGCTTTCTTT. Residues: CASSRGRARNTEAFF.

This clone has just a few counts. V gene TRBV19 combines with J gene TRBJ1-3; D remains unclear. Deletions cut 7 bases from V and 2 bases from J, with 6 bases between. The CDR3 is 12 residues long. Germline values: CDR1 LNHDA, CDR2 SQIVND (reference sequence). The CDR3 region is CASKGPGNTIYF. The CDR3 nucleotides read TGTGCCAGTAAGGGCCCTGGAAACACCATATATTTT.

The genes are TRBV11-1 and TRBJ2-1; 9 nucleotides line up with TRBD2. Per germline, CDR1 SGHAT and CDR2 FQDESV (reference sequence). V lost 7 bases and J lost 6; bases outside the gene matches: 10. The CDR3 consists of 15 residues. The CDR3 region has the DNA TGTGCCAGCACCCCACGCGGGGGGGCCGGCAATGAGCAGTTCTTC. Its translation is CASTPRGGAGNEQFF.

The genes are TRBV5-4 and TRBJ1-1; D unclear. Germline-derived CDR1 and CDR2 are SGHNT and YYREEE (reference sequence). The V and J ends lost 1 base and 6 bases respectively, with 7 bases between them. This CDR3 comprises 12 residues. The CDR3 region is CASSLNRAEAFF. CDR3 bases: TGTGCCAGCAGCTTGAACCGTGCTGAAGCTTTCTTT.

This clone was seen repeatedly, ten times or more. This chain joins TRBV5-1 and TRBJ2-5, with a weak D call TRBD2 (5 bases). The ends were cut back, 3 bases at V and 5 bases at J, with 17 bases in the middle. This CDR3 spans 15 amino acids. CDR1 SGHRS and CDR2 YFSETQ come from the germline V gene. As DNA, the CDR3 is TGCGCCAGCAGCTACACCCTGGGCCGAGGGGAGACCCAGTACTTC. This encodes CASSYTLGRGETQYF.

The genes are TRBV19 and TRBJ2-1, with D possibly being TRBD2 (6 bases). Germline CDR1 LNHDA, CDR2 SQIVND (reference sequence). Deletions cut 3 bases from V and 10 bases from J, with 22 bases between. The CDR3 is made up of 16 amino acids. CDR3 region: CASSIWAGRGGEEQFF. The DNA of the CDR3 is TGTGCCAGTAGTATTTGGGCTGGCCGGGGCGGGGAGGAGCAGTTCTTC.

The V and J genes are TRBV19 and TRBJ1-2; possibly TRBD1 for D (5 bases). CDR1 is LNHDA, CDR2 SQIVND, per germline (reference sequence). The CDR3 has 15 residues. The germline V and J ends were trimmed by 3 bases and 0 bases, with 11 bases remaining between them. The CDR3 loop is CASSMPGGANYGYTF. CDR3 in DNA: TGTGCCAGTAGTATGCCGGGGGGAGCTAACTATGGCTACACCTTC.

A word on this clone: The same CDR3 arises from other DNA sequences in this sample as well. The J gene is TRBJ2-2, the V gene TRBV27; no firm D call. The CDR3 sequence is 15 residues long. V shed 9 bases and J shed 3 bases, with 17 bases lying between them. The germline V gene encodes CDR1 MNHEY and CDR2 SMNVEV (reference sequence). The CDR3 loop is CASRSLPKHTGELFF. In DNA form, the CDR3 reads TGTGCCAGTAGGTCCCTCCCCAAGCACACCGGGGAGCTGTTTTTT.

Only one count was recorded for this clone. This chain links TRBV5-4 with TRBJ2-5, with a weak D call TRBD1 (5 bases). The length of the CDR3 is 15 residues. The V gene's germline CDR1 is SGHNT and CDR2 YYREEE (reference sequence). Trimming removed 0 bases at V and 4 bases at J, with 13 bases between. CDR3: CASSLGQGFIETQYF. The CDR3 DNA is TGTGCCAGCAGCTTGGGGCAGGGATTTATAGAGACCCAGTACTTC.

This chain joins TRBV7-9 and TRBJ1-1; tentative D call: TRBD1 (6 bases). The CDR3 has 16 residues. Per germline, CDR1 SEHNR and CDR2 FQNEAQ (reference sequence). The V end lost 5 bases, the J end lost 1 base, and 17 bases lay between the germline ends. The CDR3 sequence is CASSLGAGAGNTEAFF. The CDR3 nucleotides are TGTGCCAGCAGCCTCGGGGCAGGGGCGGGGAACACTGAAGCTTTCTTT. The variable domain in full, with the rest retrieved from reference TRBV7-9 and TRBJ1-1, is DTGVSQNPRHKITKRGQNVTFRCDPISEHNRLYWYRQTLGQGPEFLTYFQNEAQLEKSRLLSDRFSAERPKGSFSTLEIQRTEQGDSAMYLCASSLGAGAGNTEAFFGQGTRLTVV.